This section outlines one T cell receptor (beta chain) sequence together with its context. Original processing notes: By means of reference gene primer amplification, nucleated cell counts were estimated. Sequenced by immunoSEQ multiplex PCR; TCRdb stores in-frame clones only, minus some. For V, J and clone size, that table is used; D and trimming come from the DNA. This table has approximately 80,000 clones, about 88% appearing once. This entry comes from a study of blood T cell repertoires in COVID-19. About the study: Both acute and convalescent COVID-19 samples were obtained from the United States, Italy and Spain. T cells, B-cell-depleted T cells, or PBMCs provided the cDNA or gDNA that served as material.

This clonotype originated in a human donor in a cohort sampled during active COVID-19. Sample: peripheral blood.

DNA of the CDR3: TGTGCCAGCAGTGGACATTTAAATCAGCCCCAGCATTTT. Translation gives CASSGHLNQPQHF. V and J are TRBV28 and TRBJ1-5; TRBD1 is a possible D gene (5 bases). Trimming removed 5 bases from V and 4 bases from J, with 9 bases in between. This CDR3 contains 13 residues. Looked up from germline, CDR1 is MDHEN and CDR2 is SYDVKM.